These T cell receptor beta chains were read from a single sample in a study of T cells in Graves' hyperthyroidism and ophthalmopathy. TCRdb used MiXCR to reprocess the multiplex PCR reads, holding one entry per CDR3 protein. This sample carries fewer than 400,000 distinct CDR3 sequences, 20% to 25% of them seen once, and the ten largest clones take around 67%. The material sequenced was blood. Source of these receptors: a man aged 50 to 60 with Graves' hyperthyroidism. Both conserved end residues are part of each CDR3. The order of the fields is J gene, CDR3 length, V gene, clone size, D gene, CDR3 protein, CDR3 DNA. A D gene is named only where the DNA matches it firmly. Some rows have no size entry. The others give once, few or many, or a class for an expanded clone.

TRBJ2-3 | 19 | TRBV7-3 | once | TRBD2 | CASSLTFTSGTPNTDTQYF | TGTGCCAGCAGCTTAACGTTTACTAGCGGGACTCCTAACACAGATACGCAGTATTTT
TRBJ1-5 | 13 | TRBV2 | - | - | CASSVGINQPQHF | TGTGCCAGCAGTGTGGGGATCAATCAGCCCCAGCATTTT
TRBJ2-1 | 14 | TRBV20-1 | - | TRBD1 | CSAANRQGYNEQFF | TGCAGTGCTGCGAACCGACAGGGCTACAATGAGCAGTTCTTC
TRBJ2-3 | 17 | TRBV11-2 | - | TRBD2 | CASSSGLAGGYTDTQYF | TGTGCCAGCAGCTCCGGACTAGCGGGAGGGTACACAGATACGCAGTATTTT
TRBJ2-1 | 14 | TRBV11-2 | many | - | CASSSPPVGNEQFF | TGTGCCAGCAGCTCCCCCCCGGTCGGGAATGAGCAGTTCTTC
TRBJ1-6 | 13 | TRBV15 | - | - | CATSGGKGSPLHF | TGTGCCACCAGTGGAGGGAAGGGTTCACCCCTCCACTTT
TRBJ2-1 | 14 | TRBV12-3/TRBV12-4 | many | TRBD2 | CASSSTSGSYEQFF | TGTGCCAGCAGTTCGACTAGCGGGAGCTATGAGCAGTTCTTC
TRBJ2-4 | 14 | TRBV2 | many | - | CASSEEAPKDIQYF | TGTGCCAGCAGTGAAGAGGCCCCGAAGGACATTCAGTACTTC
TRBJ1-6 | 14 | TRBV4-1 | few | - | CASSHVGGNSPLHF | TGCGCCAGCAGCCACGTCGGGGGTAATTCACCCCTCCACTTT
TRBJ2-1 | 15 | TRBV7-9 | many | TRBD2 | CASSFASGHYNEQFF | TGTGCCAGCAGCTTCGCTAGCGGACACTACAATGAGCAGTTCTTC
TRBJ1-1 | 16 | TRBV18 | many | - | CASSPLADRLNTEAFF | TGTGCCAGCTCACCACTGGCGGACAGATTGAACACTGAAGCTTTCTTT
TRBJ1-1 | 15 | TRBV11-3 | many | - | CASSLDWGRDTEAFF | TGTGCCAGCAGCTTAGATTGGGGGCGCGACACTGAAGCTTTCTTT
TRBJ2-5 | 15 | TRBV28 | - | - | CASSGRVAIQETQYF | TGTGCCAGCAGTGGTCGGGTGGCGATCCAAGAGACCCAGTACTTC
TRBJ2-7 | 16 | TRBV7-2 | many | TRBD2 | CASSLADSGTSYEQYF | TGTGCCAGCAGCTTAGCGGATAGCGGGACCTCCTACGAGCAGTACTTC
TRBJ2-7 | 15 | TRBV6-1 | - | - | CASRGGNRASYEQYF | TGTGCCAGCAGAGGGGGGAACAGGGCATCCTACGAGCAGTACTTC
TRBJ2-4 | 14 | TRBV30 | many | - | CAWSVPTGISIQYF | TGTGCCTGGAGTGTCCCGACGGGGATTAGCATTCAGTACTTC
TRBJ2-2 | 13 | TRBV11-2 | many | - | CASSFSNTGELFF | TGTGCCAGCAGCTTCTCAAACACCGGGGAGCTGTTTTTT
TRBJ2-3 | 16 | TRBV27 | - | TRBD2 | CASSSRLAGESDTQYF | TGTGCCAGCAGTTCCAGACTAGCGGGAGAATCGGATACGCAGTATTTT
TRBJ2-5 | 13 | TRBV20-1 | few | TRBD1 | CSARDDRGGTQYF | TGCAGTGCTAGAGATGACAGGGGTGGGACCCAGTACTTC
TRBJ2-7 | 15 | TRBV27 | few | TRBD1 | CASSPRTGMGYEQYF | TGTGCCAGCAGTCCGCGGACAGGGATGGGGTACGAGCAGTACTTC
TRBJ1-1 | 12 | TRBV20-1 | many | - | CSANDGSVEAFF | TGCAGTGCTAATGATGGCAGCGTTGAAGCTTTCTTT
TRBJ2-1 | 16 | TRBV7-3 | - | - | CASSYTRAAAGNEQFF | TGTGCCAGCAGCTATACTAGGGCCGCGGCAGGCAATGAGCAGTTCTTC
TRBJ2-1 | 15 | TRBV24-1 | few | TRBD2 | CATSASGRARNEQFF | TGTGCCACCAGTGCCAGCGGGAGGGCGAGGAATGAGCAGTTCTTC
TRBJ2-4 | 15 | TRBV11-3 | few | - | CASSFPAPGQNIQYF | TGTGCCAGCAGCTTTCCTGCTCCGGGACAAAACATTCAGTACTTC
TRBJ2-6 | 14 | TRBV24-1 | - | - | CATSDISGANVLTF | TGTGCCACCAGCGACATCTCTGGGGCCAACGTCCTGACTTTC
TRBJ2-1 | 14 | TRBV20-1 | - | - | CSASVLLTANEQFF | TGCAGTGCTAGTGTCCTACTTACGGCGAATGAGCAGTTCTTC
TRBJ2-5 | 16 | TRBV9 | - | TRBD1 | CASSVGVGGAEETQYF | TGTGCCAGCAGCGTAGGGGTAGGGGGCGCGGAAGAGACCCAGTACTTC
TRBJ1-1 | 14 | TRBV11-2 | many | - | CASSPSRGNTEAFF | TGTGCCAGCAGCCCCTCGCGGGGGAACACTGAAGCTTTCTTT
TRBJ2-3 | 12 | TRBV2 | many | - | CASSEAGDTQYF | TGTGCCAGCAGTGAGGCGGGGGATACGCAGTATTTT
TRBJ2-1 | 16 | TRBV13 | few | TRBD2 | CASSFSGRDPNNEQFF | TGTGCCAGCAGCTTTAGCGGGAGGGATCCTAACAATGAGCAGTTCTTC
TRBJ2-7 | 13 | TRBV20-1 | many | - | CSAWDSFENEQYF | TGCAGTGCTTGGGACTCTTTCGAGAACGAGCAGTACTTC
TRBJ2-5 | 13 | TRBV11-2 | many | - | CASSLEYQETQYF | TGTGCCAGCAGCTTAGAATACCAAGAGACCCAGTACTTC
TRBJ2-5 | 14 | TRBV20-1 | many | TRBD1 | CSARMTGRTETQYF | TGCAGTGCTAGGATGACAGGGCGAACAGAGACCCAGTACTTC
TRBJ2-7 | 16 | TRBV3-1 | many | TRBD1 | CASSQDPGQGASEQYF | TGTGCCAGCAGCCAAGACCCCGGACAGGGGGCCAGCGAGCAGTACTTC
TRBJ2-5 | 14 | TRBV12-3/TRBV12-4 | - | TRBD2 | CASSTPGGRETQYF | TGTGCCAGCAGCACGCCCGGGGGGAGGGAGACCCAGTACTTC
TRBJ2-1 | 13 | TRBV13 | few | TRBD2 | CASSERRENEQFF | TGTGCCAGCAGTGAGAGGCGGGAGAATGAGCAGTTCTTC
TRBJ2-2 | 16 | TRBV4-1 | - | TRBD2 | CASSPIPGLATGELFF | TGCGCCAGCAGCCCTATTCCGGGACTAGCGACCGGGGAGCTGTTTTTT
TRBJ2-1 | 12 | TRBV29-1 | - | - | CSVELGAHEQFF | TGCAGCGTTGAGTTGGGCGCCCATGAGCAGTTCTTC
TRBJ2-7 | 15 | TRBV3-1 | - | TRBD2 | CASSQDQRGSYEQYF | TGTGCCAGCAGCCAAGATCAGCGGGGGAGCTACGAGCAGTACTTC
TRBJ2-1 | 15 | TRBV11-1 | - | TRBD2 | CASSLALAGGSEQFF | TGTGCCAGCAGCTTAGCCCTAGCGGGAGGGAGTGAGCAGTTCTTC